This T cell receptor beta chain was sequenced in a study of blood T cell repertoires in COVID-19 (TCRdb year 2020). Regarding the study in general: The collaborator samples originated in the United States, Italy and Spain and spanned the acute and convalescent phases of COVID-19. The material from the prospective study consisted of cDNA or gDNA derived from T cells, B-cell-depleted T cells, or PBMCs. Deeply sampled blood TCRbeta repertoires from subjects exposed to, actively infected with, or recovered from COVID-19 were included in the dataset. The repertoires were released in a freely available public database intended as a resource for research on the immune response to SARS-CoV-2. Samples were obtained from the ongoing ImmuneRACE study (first 160 participants) and from roughly 1,300 subjects provided by 6 global collaborators. The sample metadata nearly always contained a de-identified subject ID, COVID-19 status, age in years and sex. Where available, HLA class I and class II types were obtained from metadata supplied by the sample provider rather than from assay-based typing.

The investigation overall reported the following: The quantity of clinical and demographic metadata differed by source and by participant and was supplied without curation.

The CDR3, from cysteine to phenylalanine, totals 14 residues. Here the CDR3 DNA is all that survives: 42 bases in frame from base 1. Reading the germline V gene (reference sequence) gives CDR1 LNHDA and CDR2 SQIVND. Collaborating institutions collected whole blood in K2EDTA tubes following their own protocols. For TCRbeta analysis, collaborators shipped samples in one of three forms: frozen whole blood, isolated PBMCs, or DNA extracted from either of those sample types. The immunoSEQ Assay, a bias-controlled multiplex PCR, was used to amplify TCRbeta CDR3 regions from genomic DNA. In the authors' own workflow: Within the assay, amplification of reference gene primers was used to estimate how many nucleated cells each sample contained. Sequence reads were collapsed and filtered to measure the absolute abundance of every unique TCRbeta CDR3 rearrangement. Productive Simpson clonality was computed per sample as the square root of Simpson's diversity index over productive rearrangements. The clones in this table, taken by TCRdb from immuneACCESS, are in-frame only. Not every clone is retained; where verified, under half of the shortfall comes from an unresolved V gene, and the cause of the rest is unknown. That table is the source of V, J and clone size, and D and trimming were worked out from the DNA. This sample comprises about 190,000 clones, 70% to 80% of them detected only once. Roughly 12% of the sample goes to the ten largest clones.

With regard to this clone: What antigen it recognizes has not been identified. Mismatch with germline at one junction end may stem from a read error.

The sample consisted of peripheral blood. The chain links TRBV19 with TRBJ2-2; a tentative D match to TRBD1 spans 6 bases. The receptor's source is a woman between 50 and 59 years old with acute or convalescent COVID-19. The nucleotide sequence reads TGTGCCAGTAGTGTAGACAGGAGGACCGGGGAGCTGTTTTTT. This encodes CASSVDRRTGELFF.